The clone carrying this T cell receptor (beta chain) has only a few counts. Its specificity is not known. The data originate from a study of T-cell memory formation after mild COVID-19. Findings and caveats of the study: Contracting CD8+ clones were enriched in EMRA, CD4+ mainly in CM and EM. Whereas later expanders leaned CD4+, clones contracting day 15 to 85 showed a balanced CD4/CD8 makeup.

The CDR3 has 14 residues. Trimming took 3 bases from V and 5 from J, leaving 13 bases between them. Germline V lookup: CDR1 SGHTA, CDR2 FQGNSA. 5'RACE primed from the constant segment yielded TCR alpha and TCR beta cDNA libraries bearing sample barcodes and UMIs. Using its own MiXCR run on the 5' RACE reads, TCRdb lists one record per CDR3 protein. In the table there are approximately 300,000 distinct CDR3 sequences, approximately 15% of which are singletons. Sequenced sample: PBMCs or a T cell subset sorted from them (not recorded which). This chain joins TRBV7-2 and TRBJ1-1; D remains ambiguous. The sequence was obtained from a man between 18 and 35 years old who had mild COVID-19 (a few samples of this study predate the infection). Cell type and time point are not known. CDR3 sequence: CASSLSSMGTEAFF. The CDR3 nucleotides read TGTGCCAGCAGCTTGTCATCTATGGGAACTGAAGCTTTCTTT.